This T cell receptor beta chain was captured by sequencing in a study of blood T cells in healthy people across ages. The study's findings and limits: Roughly linearly, TCR beta diversity per million T cells fell as age increased.

Regarding this clonotype: The target antigen is unknown.

Together with a sample-barcoded 5' primer, a J-beta primer mix was included in a second PCR lasting about 6 to 11 cycles. Every single cDNA molecule received a tag from a template-switch adaptor with 12 random nucleotides. TCRdb fed the 5' RACE reads into MiXCR, producing one record per CDR3 protein. The data hold about 830,000 distinct CDR3 sequences, with 62% observed a single time. The CDR3 has 13 residues. CDR1 is MRHNA, CDR2 SNTAGT, per germline. The V end lost 4 bases, the J end lost 5 bases, and 10 bases lay between the germline ends. Sequenced material: blood. This sequence originates from a man younger than 40 in good health. V gene TRBV6-4 combines with J gene TRBJ2-3; TRBD2 is a possible D gene (6 bases). The CDR3 is CASSVSGVDTQYF. The CDR3 nucleotides are TGTGCCAGCAGTGTTTCGGGGGTAGATACGCAGTATTTT.